Sequencing of this TCR beta chain was carried out in a study of blood T cell repertoires in COVID-19. In the study overall: COVID-19 samples collected from the United States, Italy and Spain covered acute and convalescent phases.

Enrolment of Seattle patients took place during active infection, and they were followed longitudinally. The V gene end was trimmed by 2 bases and the J gene end by 3 bases; junction bases not matched to a gene: 3. Germline V gives CDR1 LGHNA, CDR2 YNFKEQ. CDR3 length equals 15 residues. The method was immunoSEQ multiplex PCR; TCRdb's version includes in-frame clones alone and lacks a portion of them. Of 450,000 or so clones listed, 70% to 90% are singletons. The chain recombines TRBV4-2 with TRBJ2-1; 8 positions match TRBD2. The TCR sequence derives from a man aged 18 to 30 with COVID-19, enrolled during active disease. The sequencing sample was made of peripheral blood. The CDR3 reads CASSQTGRGYNEQFF. CDR3 nucleotides: TGTGCCAGCAGCCAAACCGGGAGGGGCTACAATGAGCAGTTCTTC.